This T cell receptor (beta chain) was found in a study of patients and donors after allogeneic stem cell transplantation. Trimming took off 4 bases at V and 4 bases at J, with 12 bases between the two ends. CDR1 KGHDR and CDR2 SFDVKD come from the germline V gene. There are 14 residues in the CDR3. TCRdb itself ran the RT-PCR reads through MiXCR, one entry per CDR3 protein. The sample gives approximately 61,000 distinct CDR3 sequences, about an eighth of which show up once; about a third is in the top ten. This receptor was taken from a human donor who was either an allogeneic HSCT recipient or a stem cell or donor lymphocyte infusion donor (not recorded which). It is not recorded whose cells these are; they may come from a transplant donor. The sample consisted of blood, either unsorted or a sorted T cell fraction (not recorded which). The chain recombines TRBV24-1 with TRBJ1-2; a possible D gene is TRBD1 (6 bases). The CDR3 nucleotides are TGTGCCACCAGTGACGTAGACAGGTCCTATGGCTACACCTTC. It encodes CATSDVDRSYGYTF.